This T cell receptor beta chain was observed in a study of T cell responses to AZD1222 COVID-19 vaccine. Overall study results and limits: Scientists sampled the repertoires only once the peak T cell response had passed. Only six AZD1222 recipients tested seropositive at baseline. Spike as a whole was targeted by vaccine-associated CD4 TCRs, dominant at 160-218 and 743-854.

Trimming removed 0 bases at V and 3 bases at J, with 13 bases between. The CDR3 has 16 amino acids. Germline V gives CDR1 SGDLS, CDR2 YYNGEE. Generated by immunoSEQ multiplex PCR, the TCRdb table keeps only in-frame clones and is missing some. In the table there are about 180,000 clones, more than 75% of which are singletons. This clone has a handful of counts. Its specificity is not known. The source is an adult who received the AZD1222 COVID-19 vaccine. Here the sequenced sample was peripheral blood, taken 28 days after the second AZD1222 dose. The chain employs TRBV9 and TRBJ2-1, with TRBD2 as a possible D gene (6 bases). CDR3 amino acids: CASSVASGVDYNEQFF. DNA of the CDR3: TGTGCCAGCAGCGTAGCCTCGGGAGTTGACTACAATGAGCAGTTCTTC.